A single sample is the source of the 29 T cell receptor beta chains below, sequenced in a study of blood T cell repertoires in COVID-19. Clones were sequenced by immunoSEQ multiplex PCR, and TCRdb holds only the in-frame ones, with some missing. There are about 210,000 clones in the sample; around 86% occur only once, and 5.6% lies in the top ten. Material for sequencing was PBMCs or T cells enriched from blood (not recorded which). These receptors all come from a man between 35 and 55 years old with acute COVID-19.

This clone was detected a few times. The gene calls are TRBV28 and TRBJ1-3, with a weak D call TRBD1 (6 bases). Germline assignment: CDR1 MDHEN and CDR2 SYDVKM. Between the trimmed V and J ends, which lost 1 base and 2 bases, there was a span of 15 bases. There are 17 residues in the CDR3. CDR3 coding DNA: TGTGCCAGCAGTTTATCGCGGGGGGCGCTTACTGGAAACACCATATATTTT. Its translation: CASSLSRGALTGNTIYF.

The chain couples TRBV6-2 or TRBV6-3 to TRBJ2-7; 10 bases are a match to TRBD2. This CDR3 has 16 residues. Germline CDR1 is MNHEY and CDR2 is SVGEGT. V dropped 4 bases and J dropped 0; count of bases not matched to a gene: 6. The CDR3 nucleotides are TGTGCCAGCAGTTCGCTAGCGGGAGTCGCCTCCTACGAGCAGTACTTC. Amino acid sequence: CASSSLAGVASYEQYF.

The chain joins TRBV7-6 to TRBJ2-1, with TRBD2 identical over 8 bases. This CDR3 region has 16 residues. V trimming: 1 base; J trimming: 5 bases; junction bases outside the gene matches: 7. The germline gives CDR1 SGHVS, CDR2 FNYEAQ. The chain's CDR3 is CASSLGPAGEHNEQFF. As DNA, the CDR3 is TGTGCCAGCAGCTTAGGACCAGCGGGAGAGCACAATGAGCAGTTCTTC.

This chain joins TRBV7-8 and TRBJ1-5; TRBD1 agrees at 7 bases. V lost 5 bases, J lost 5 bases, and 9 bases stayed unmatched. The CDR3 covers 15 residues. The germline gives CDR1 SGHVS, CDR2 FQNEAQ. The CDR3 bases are TGTGCCAGCAGCCCAGACTACAGGGGCCATCAGCCCCAGCATTTT. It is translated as CASSPDYRGHQPQHF.

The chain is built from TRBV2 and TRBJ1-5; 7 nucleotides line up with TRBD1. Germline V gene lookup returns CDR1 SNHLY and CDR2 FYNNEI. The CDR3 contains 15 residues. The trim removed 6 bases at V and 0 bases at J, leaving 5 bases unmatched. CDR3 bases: TGTGCCAGCAGCGAGGGACAGAATAGCAATCAGCCCCAGCATTTT. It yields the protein CASSEGQNSNQPQHF.

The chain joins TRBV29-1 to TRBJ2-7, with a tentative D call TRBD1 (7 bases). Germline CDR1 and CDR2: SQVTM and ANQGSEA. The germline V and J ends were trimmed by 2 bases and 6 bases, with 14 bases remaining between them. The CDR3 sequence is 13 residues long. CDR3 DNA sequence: TGCAGCGTTGAACAGGGGGGTTTTGCCGAGCAGTACTTC. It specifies CSVEQGGFAEQYF.

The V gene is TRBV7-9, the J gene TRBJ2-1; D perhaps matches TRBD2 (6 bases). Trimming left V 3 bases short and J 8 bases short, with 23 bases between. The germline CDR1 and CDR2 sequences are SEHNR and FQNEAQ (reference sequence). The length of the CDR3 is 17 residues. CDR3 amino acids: CASSLDFGSRRVDEQFF. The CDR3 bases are TGTGCCAGCAGCTTGGACTTTGGTAGTCGGAGGGTCGATGAGCAGTTCTTC.

CDR3 coding DNA: TGTGCCTGGAGTGTAGCGGGAGCAGATACGCAGTATTTT. Translated, it gives CAWSVAGADTQYF. V usage is TRBV30 and J usage is TRBJ2-3, with TRBD2 identical over 8 bases. The CDR3 is made up of 13 amino acids. The V gene's germline CDR1 is GTSNPN and CDR2 SVGIG (reference sequence). The V gene end was trimmed by 0 bases and the J gene end by 4 bases; junction bases not matched to a gene: 0.

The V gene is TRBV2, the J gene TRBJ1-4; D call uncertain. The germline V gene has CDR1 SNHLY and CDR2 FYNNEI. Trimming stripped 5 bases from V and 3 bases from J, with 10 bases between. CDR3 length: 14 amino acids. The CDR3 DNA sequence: TGTGCCAGCAGTCCGACACTGTCTAATGAAAAACTGTTTTTT. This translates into CASSPTLSNEKLFF.

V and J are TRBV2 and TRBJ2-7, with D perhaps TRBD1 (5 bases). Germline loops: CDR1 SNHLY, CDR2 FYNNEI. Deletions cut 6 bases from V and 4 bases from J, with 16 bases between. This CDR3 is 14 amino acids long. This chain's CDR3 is CASSPPGRAYEQYF. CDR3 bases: TGTGCCAGCAGCCCCCCGGGCAGGGCTTACGAGCAGTACTTC.

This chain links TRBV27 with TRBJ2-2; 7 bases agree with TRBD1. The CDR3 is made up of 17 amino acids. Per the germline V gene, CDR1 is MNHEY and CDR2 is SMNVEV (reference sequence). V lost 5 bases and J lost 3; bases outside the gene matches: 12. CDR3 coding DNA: TGTGCCAGCAGTCCATACGGGACAGTTTCTTACACCGGGGAGCTGTTTTTT. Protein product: CASSPYGTVSYTGELFF.

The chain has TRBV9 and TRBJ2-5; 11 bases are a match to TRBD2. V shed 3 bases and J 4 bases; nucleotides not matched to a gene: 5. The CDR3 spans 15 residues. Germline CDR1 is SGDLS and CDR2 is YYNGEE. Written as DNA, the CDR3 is TGTGCCAGCAGCGCGACTAGCGGGATACGAGAGACCCAGTACTTC. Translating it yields CASSATSGIRETQYF. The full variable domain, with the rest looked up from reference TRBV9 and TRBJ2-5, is DSGVTQTPKHLITATGQRVTLRCSPRSGDLSVYWYQQSLDQGLQFLIQYYNGEERAKGNILERFSAQQFPDLHSELNLSSLELGDSALYFCASSATSGIRETQYFGPGTRLLVL.

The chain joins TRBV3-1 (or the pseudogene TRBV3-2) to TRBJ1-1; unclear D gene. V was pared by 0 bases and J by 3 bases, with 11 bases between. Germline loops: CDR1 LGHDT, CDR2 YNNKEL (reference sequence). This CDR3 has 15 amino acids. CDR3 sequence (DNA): TGTGCCAGCAGCCAAGAACTTCGGGTGTACACTGAAGCTTTCTTT. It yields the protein CASSQELRVYTEAFF.

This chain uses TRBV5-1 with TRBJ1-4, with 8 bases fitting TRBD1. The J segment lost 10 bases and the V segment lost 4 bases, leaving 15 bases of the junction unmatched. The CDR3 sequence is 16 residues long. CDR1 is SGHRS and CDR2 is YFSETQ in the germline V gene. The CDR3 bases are TGCGCCAGCAGCCCTTCCCCGGGACAGGCAGAAGGAAAACTGTTTTTT. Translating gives CASSPSPGQAEGKLFF.

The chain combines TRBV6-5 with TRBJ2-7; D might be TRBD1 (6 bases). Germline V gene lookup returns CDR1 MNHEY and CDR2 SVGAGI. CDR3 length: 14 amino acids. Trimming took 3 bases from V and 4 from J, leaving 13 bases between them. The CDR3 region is CASSYYGQTYEQYF. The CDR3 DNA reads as TGTGCCAGCAGTTATTACGGACAGACTTACGAGCAGTACTTC.

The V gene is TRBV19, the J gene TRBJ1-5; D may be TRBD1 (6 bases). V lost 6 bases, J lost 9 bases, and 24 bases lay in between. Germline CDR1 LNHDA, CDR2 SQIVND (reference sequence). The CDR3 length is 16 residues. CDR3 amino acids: CASSPSIRDTVWPQHF. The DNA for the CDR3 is TGTGCCAGTAGCCCTTCGATCCGGGACACGGTCTGGCCCCAGCATTTT.

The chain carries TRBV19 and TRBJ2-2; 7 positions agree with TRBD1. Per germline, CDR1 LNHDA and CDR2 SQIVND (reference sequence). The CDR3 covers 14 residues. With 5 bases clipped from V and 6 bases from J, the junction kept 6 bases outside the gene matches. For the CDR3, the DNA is TGTGCCAGTAGTGCGTCGACAGGGTCCGGGGAGCTGTTTTTT. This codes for CASSASTGSGELFF.

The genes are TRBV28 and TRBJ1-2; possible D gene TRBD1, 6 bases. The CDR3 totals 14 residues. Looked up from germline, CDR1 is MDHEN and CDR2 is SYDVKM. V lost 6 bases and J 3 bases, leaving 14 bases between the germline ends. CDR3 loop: CASRLPRQDYGYTF. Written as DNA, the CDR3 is TGTGCCAGCAGGCTCCCGAGACAGGACTATGGCTACACCTTC.

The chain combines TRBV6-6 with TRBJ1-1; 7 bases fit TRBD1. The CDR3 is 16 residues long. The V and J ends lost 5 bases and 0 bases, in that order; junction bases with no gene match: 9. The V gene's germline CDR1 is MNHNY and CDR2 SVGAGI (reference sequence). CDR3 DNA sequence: TGTGCCAGCAGTCAGAACAGGGGTACAATGAACACTGAAGCTTTCTTT. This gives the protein CASSQNRGTMNTEAFF.

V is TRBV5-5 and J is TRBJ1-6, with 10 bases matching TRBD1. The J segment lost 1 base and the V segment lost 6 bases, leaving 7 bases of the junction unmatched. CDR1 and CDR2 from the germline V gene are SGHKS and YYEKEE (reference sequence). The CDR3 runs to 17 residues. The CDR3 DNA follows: TGTGCCAGCACCTCGCGGGGACAGGGGTCCTATAATTCACCCCTCCACTTT. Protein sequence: CASTSRGQGSYNSPLHF.

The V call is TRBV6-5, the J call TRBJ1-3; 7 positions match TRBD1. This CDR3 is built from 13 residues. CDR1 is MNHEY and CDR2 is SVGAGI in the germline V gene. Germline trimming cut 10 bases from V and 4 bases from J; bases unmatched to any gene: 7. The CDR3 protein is CATLGDRGNTIYF. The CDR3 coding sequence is TGTGCCACCCTGGGGGACAGAGGAAACACCATATATTTT.

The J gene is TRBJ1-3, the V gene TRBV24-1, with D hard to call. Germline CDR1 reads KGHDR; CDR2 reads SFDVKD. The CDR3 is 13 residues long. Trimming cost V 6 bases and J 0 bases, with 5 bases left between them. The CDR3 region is CATSSTSGNTIYF. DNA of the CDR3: TGTGCCACCAGTTCTACCTCTGGAAACACCATATATTTT.

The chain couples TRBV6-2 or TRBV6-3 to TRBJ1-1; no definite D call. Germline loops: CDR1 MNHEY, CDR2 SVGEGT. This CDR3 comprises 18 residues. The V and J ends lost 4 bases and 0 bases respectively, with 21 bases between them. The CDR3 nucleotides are TGTGCCAGCAGTTTCGGATACACCCTCCCGGGGATGAACACTGAAGCTTTCTTT. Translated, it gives CASSFGYTLPGMNTEAFF.

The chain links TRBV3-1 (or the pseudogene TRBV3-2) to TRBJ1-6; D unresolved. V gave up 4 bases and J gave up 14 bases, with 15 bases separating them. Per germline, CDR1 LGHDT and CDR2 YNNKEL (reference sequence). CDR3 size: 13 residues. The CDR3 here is CASSPPGTLALHF. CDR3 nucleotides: TGTGCCAGCAGCCCCCCGGGAACGTTGGCCCTCCACTTT.

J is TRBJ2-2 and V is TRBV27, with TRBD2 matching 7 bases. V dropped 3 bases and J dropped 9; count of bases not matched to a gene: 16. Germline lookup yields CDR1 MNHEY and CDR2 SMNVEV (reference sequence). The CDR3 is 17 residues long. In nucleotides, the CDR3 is TGTGCCAGCAGTTTGTTGGGGGGTAGCGGGTGGGCCTGGGAGCTGTTTTTT. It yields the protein CASSLLGGSGWAWELFF.

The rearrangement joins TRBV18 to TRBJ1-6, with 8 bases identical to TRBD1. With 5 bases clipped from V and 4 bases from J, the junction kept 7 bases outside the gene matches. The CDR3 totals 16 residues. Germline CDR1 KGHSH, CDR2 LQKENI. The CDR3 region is CASSGGTGLYNSPLHF. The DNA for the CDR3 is TGTGCCAGCTCAGGAGGGACAGGACTATATAATTCACCCCTCCACTTT.

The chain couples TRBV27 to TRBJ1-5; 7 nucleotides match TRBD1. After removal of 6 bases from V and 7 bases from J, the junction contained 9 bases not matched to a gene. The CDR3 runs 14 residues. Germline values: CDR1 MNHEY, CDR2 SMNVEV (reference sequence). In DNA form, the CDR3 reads TGTGCCAGCAGCCCTAGACAGGGTAGACAGCCCCAGCATTTT. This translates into CASSPRQGRQPQHF.

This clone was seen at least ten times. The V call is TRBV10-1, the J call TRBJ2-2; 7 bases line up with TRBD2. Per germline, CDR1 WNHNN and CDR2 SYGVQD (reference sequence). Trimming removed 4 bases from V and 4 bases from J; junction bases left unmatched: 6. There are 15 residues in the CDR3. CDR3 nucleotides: TGCGCCAGCAGTGTAGGGCGGGAGCCCACCGGGGAGCTGTTTTTT. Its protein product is CASSVGREPTGELFF.

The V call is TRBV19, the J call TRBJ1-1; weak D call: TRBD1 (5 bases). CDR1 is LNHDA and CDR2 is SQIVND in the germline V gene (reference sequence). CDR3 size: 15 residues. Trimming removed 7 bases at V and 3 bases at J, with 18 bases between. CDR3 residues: CASIKGRGGDTEAFF. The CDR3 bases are TGTGCCAGTATAAAAGGGAGGGGTGGGGACACTGAAGCTTTCTTT.